This TCR beta chain was sequenced in a study of patients and donors after allogeneic stem cell transplantation. TCRdb re-called the RT-PCR reads with MiXCR, one entry per CDR3 protein. The sample holds about 200,000 distinct CDR3 sequences, less than 45% seen once. This clonotype turned up a few times. Sequenced input: blood, either unsorted or a sorted T cell fraction (not recorded which). This clonotype was obtained from a human donor who was either an allogeneic HSCT recipient or a stem cell or donor lymphocyte infusion donor (not recorded which). It is not recorded whose cells these are; they may come from a transplant donor.

CDR3 protein: CSVLQGRAETQYF. In nucleotides, the CDR3 is TGCAGCGTTCTACAGGGGCGCGCAGAGACCCAGTACTTC. This chain links TRBV29-1 with TRBJ2-5; TRBD1 matches 7 bases. CDR3 size: 13 residues. V lost 5 bases, J lost 4 bases, and 7 bases stayed unmatched. The V gene's germline CDR1 is SQVTM and CDR2 ANQGSEA.